The source of this T cell receptor (beta chain) is a study of T-cell reconstitution after alpha-beta-depleted transplantation in children (dated by TCRdb to the mid-2010s). Broadly, across the study: T-cell immune reconstitution after TCRalphabeta/CD19-depleted allogeneic hematopoietic cell transplantation in children was quantitatively tracked in the study by means of TCR repertoire profiling.

The library was obtained by PCR. The sample was run on an Illumina HiSeq 2500. TCR libraries were prepared with molecular barcoding, using unique molecular identifiers to normalize TCRbeta repertoire quantification. TCRdb redid the processing of the public reads, applying fastp at Q25 and MiXCR, and retained in-frame beta chains. Duplicate CDR3 protein sequences are folded into a single record with the most common DNA and genes. In all, the sample holds fewer than 350,000 distinct CDR3 sequences, and roughly 11% of those were seen once. The ten most abundant clones make up 23% of the sample. The treatment or condition tag for this specimen amounts to: allogeneic hematopoietic cell transplantation with graft depleted of TCRalphabeta T cells and CD19 B cells. Transplant recipients were children who received TCRalphabeta/CD19-depleted allogeneic hematopoietic cell grafts. The paper as a whole reports these results and caveats: In some patients, the high TCRbeta diversity seen at day 60 was put down to recipient T cells and intrathymic progenitors that had survived conditioning. Apparently early alphabetaT-cell count recovery about two months after transplant reportedly relied on only several hundred rapidly expanded clones derived from non-depleted graft cells. Over the following months the frequencies of hyperexpanded clones went down, and after one year T-cell counts and TCRbeta diversity were mostly credited to newly produced T cells.

This clonotype appeared many times. What antigen it recognizes has not been identified. Base qualities are not recorded, but no much larger clone differs from it by a single base. The receptor comes from a male patient aged 2 to 9 who had a stem cell transplant for chronic granulomatous disease, so the T cells may come from the graft donor. Specimen: peripheral blood, collected 180 days after TCRalphabeta/CD19-depleted stem cell transplant.

The CDR3 region reads CASSLAGGARETQYF. The DNA sequence is as follows: TGTGCCAGCAGTTTAGCCGGGGGCGCGCGGGAGACCCAGTACTTC. Recombination joined TRBV28 with TRBJ2-5; the D call could be TRBD1 or TRBD2, with each sharing 6 bases. CDR1 and CDR2, looked up from the germline V gene, are MDHEN and SYDVKM. The CDR3 runs 15 residues from the cysteine to the phenylalanine. Only the CDR3 portion is preserved as DNA: 45 bases, with reading frame beginning at the first base. The trim is 2 bases for V and 5 bases for J, with a gap of 15 bases between the germline ends. Joined to the reference TRBV28 and TRBJ2-5 proteins, this CDR3 gives the full variable domain: DVKVTQSSRYLVKRTGEKVFLECVQDMDHENMFWYRQDPGLGLRLIYFSYDVKMKEKGDIPEGYSVSREKKERFSLILESASTNQTSMYLCASSLAGGARETQYFGPGTRLLVL.